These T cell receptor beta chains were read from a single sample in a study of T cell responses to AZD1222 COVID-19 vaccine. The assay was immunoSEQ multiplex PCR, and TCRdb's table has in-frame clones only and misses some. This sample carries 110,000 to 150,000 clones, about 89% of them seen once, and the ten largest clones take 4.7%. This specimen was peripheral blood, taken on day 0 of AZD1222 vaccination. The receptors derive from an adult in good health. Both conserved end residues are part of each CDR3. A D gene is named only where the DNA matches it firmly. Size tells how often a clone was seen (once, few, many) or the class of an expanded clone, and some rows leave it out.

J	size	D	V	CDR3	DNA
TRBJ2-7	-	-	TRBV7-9	CASSLAEGRTYEQYF	TGTGCCAGCAGCTTGGCCGAGGGTAGGACCTACGAGCAGTACTTC
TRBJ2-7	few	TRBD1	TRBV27	CASSSRQGAGEQYF	TGTGCCAGCAGTTCAAGACAGGGGGCGGGGGAGCAGTACTTC
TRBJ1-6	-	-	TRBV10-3	CAISDGPAGNSPLHF	TGTGCCATCAGTGATGGTCCCGCAGGGAATTCACCCCTCCACTTT
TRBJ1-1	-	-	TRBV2	CAARVLGDMNTEAFF	TGTGCCGCACGCGTCTTGGGGGACATGAACACTGAAGCTTTCTTT
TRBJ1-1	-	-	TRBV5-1	CASSLASGAGLRTEAFF	TGCGCCAGCAGCTTGGCAAGTGGGGCCGGTCTACGGACTGAAGCTTTCTTT
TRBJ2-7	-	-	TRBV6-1	CASSEGYGRANYEQYF	TGTGCCAGCAGTGAAGGGTATGGGCGGGCGAACTACGAGCAGTACTTC
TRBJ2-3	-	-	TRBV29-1	CSVGGLSSTDTQYF	TGCAGCGTTGGCGGACTCTCTAGCACAGATACGCAGTATTTT
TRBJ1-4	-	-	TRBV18	CASSLIDRTEKLFF	TGTGCCAGCTCACTGATCGACAGGACGGAAAAACTGTTTTTT
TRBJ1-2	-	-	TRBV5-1	CASSLGAYMNYGYTF	TGCGCCAGCAGCTTGGGCGCGTATATGAACTATGGCTACACCTTC
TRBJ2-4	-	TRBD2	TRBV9	CASSVEAGVENIQYF	TGTGCCAGCAGCGTAGAAGCGGGAGTGGAAAACATTCAGTACTTC
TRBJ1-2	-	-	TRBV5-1	CASSSSDMGGYTF	TGCGCCAGCAGCTCCTCGGACATGGGAGGCTACACCTTC
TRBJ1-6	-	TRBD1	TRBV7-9	CASSPGTGLSPLHF	TGTGCCAGCAGCCCTGGGACAGGTCTATCTCCCCTCCACTTT
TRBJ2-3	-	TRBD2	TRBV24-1	CATSDPSGSQSTDTQYF	TGTGCCACCAGTGACCCTAGCGGGAGCCAGAGCACAGATACGCAGTATTTT
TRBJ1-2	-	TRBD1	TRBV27	CASSQTGSGYTF	TGTGCCAGCAGTCAGACAGGGTCAGGCTACACCTTC
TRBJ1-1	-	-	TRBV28	CASSPGTLGMNTEAFF	TGTGCCAGCAGTCCCGGGACCTTGGGGATGAACACTGAAGCTTTCTTT
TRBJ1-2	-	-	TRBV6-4	CASSDSATEGYTF	TGTGCCAGCAGTGACTCGGCGACAGAGGGCTACACCTTC
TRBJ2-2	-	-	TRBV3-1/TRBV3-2	CASSLTGELFF	TGTGCCAGCAGCCTCACCGGGGAGCTGTTTTTT
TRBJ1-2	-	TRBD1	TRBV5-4	CASSLAILDRALRSTF	TGTGCCAGCAGCTTGGCCATTTTGGACAGGGCCCTCCGCTCCACCTTC
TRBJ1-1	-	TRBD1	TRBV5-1	CASSSTTGANTEAFF	TGCGCCAGCAGCTCAACGACAGGGGCGAACACTGAAGCTTTCTTT
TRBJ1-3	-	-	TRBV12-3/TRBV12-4	CASSSGNPIYF	TGTGCCAGCAGCTCGGGAAACCCCATATATTTT
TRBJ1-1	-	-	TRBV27	CASSLTPSGWPEAFF	TGTGCCAGCAGTTTAACCCCCTCGGGTTGGCCTGAAGCTTTCTTT
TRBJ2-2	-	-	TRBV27	CASSFWENTGELFF	TGTGCCAGCAGTTTTTGGGAAAACACCGGGGAGCTGTTTTTT
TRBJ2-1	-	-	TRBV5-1	CASSIPGQHYNEQFF	TGCGCCAGCAGCATACCGGGCCAGCACTACAATGAGCAGTTCTTC
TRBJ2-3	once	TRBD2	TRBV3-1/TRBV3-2	CASSQDRGLAADTQYF	TGTGCCAGCAGCCAAGATCGAGGGCTAGCGGCAGATACGCAGTATTTT
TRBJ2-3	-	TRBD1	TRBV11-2	CASSRTGSASTDTQYF	TGTGCCAGCAGCCGGACAGGGAGTGCTAGCACAGATACGCAGTATTTT
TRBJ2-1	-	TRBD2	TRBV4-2	CASSARAGINNEQFF	TGTGCCAGCAGCGCACGAGCGGGGATAAACAATGAGCAGTTCTTC
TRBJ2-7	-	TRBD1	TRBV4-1	CASSQVFGGQPNYEQYF	TGCGCCAGCAGCCAAGTTTTTGGGGGACAGCCTAACTACGAGCAGTACTTC
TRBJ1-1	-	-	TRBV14	CASSQWVLNTEAFF	TGTGCCAGCAGCCAATGGGTCCTGAACACTGAAGCTTTCTTT
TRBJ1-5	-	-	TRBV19	CASSWGNSNQPQHF	TGTGCCAGTAGTTGGGGTAATAGCAATCAGCCCCAGCATTTT
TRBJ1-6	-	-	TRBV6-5	CASSTAGTGMKAHF	TGTGCCAGCAGTACTGCAGGGACGGGGATGAAGGCCCACTTT
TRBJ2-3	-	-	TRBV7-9	CASSKAGTGSTDTQYF	TGTGCCAGCAGCAAAGCCGGGACTGGAAGCACAGATACGCAGTATTTT
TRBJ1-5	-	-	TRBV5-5	CASSPGYNQPQHF	TGTGCCAGCAGCCCAGGATACAATCAGCCCCAGCATTTT
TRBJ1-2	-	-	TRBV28	CASSLSLTGRQGYTF	TGTGCCAGCAGTTTATCACTAACAGGGAGGCAGGGCTACACCTTC
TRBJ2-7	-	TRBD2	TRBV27	CASSYNGLAPYEQYF	TGTGCCAGCAGCTACAACGGACTAGCGCCCTACGAGCAGTACTTC